This TCR beta chain is drawn from a study of regulatory T cells in long-lasting Graves disease. Time point here: newly diagnosed GD, antithyroid drugs for less than 3 months. PBMC RNA was the source of the TCR library. This clonotype has a count of ten or more. Arm-PCR with iRepertoire HTBI primers amplified the CDR3 regions for these TCR beta libraries. TCRdb independently ran MiXCR on the multiplex PCR reads; one entry per CDR3 protein. Here the sample spans 560,000 or so distinct CDR3 sequences, about 16% being singletons. The same sample was also used in a study of T cells in Graves' hyperthyroidism and ophthalmopathy.

The sample consisted of peripheral blood mononuclear cells (PBMCs), taken at new diagnosis, from a patient treated with antithyroid drugs. The clonotype comes from a man between 18 and 35 years old with Graves disease.

CDR3: CASSLGGQDSPLHF. CDR3 in DNA: TGTGCCAGCAGCTTGGGGGGGCAGGATTCACCCCTCCACTTT. The chain carries TRBV7-6 and TRBJ1-6; D possibly corresponds to TRBD1 (6 bases). Germline assignment: CDR1 SGHVS and CDR2 FNYEAQ. This CDR3 is 14 amino acids long. The germline V and J ends were trimmed by 3 bases and 8 bases, with 11 bases remaining between them.